The entry below describes one TCR beta chain. Some clones are missing from TCRdb's copy, which holds only in-frame ones; the method was immunoSEQ multiplex PCR. Of 99,000 or so clones detected, 83% appear once; the ten largest clones hold under 15%. This entry comes from a study of control samples from healthy donors and cancer patients. The CDR3 extends over 12 amino acids. Germline V gene data show CDR1 as LNHDA and CDR2 as SQIVND (reference sequence). The V and J ends lost 6 bases and 8 bases respectively, with 12 bases between them. The chain uses TRBV19 and TRBJ2-3; D may match TRBD1 or TRBD2 (5 bases each). The sequenced material came from blood. This TCR derives from a woman between 45 and 60 years old in good health. The DNA for the CDR3 is TGTGCCAGTAGATCGGGGCCAGGTACGCAGTATTTT. This sequence encodes CASRSGPGTQYF.